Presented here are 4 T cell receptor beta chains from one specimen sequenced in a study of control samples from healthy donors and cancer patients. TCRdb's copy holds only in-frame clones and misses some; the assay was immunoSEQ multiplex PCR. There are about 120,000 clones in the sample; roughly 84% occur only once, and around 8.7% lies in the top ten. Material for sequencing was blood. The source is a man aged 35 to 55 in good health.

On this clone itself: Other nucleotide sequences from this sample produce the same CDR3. CDR3 sequence reads: CASSVSGGGSDTQYF. The CDR3 bases are TGTGCCAGCAGCGTTAGCGGGGGGGGGTCAGATACGCAGTATTTT. The chain has TRBV9 and TRBJ2-3; 11 positions agree with TRBD2. The length of the CDR3 is 15 residues. Germline CDR1 and CDR2: SGDLS and YYNGEE. V trimming: 2 bases; J trimming: 4 bases; junction bases outside the gene matches: 3.

The CDR3 coding sequence is TGTGCCAGCAGCTGGACAGGGAGTTACGAGCAGTACTTC. This gives the protein CASSWTGSYEQYF. This sequence joins TRBV7-2 and TRBJ2-7; TRBD1 aligns across 8 bases. CDR1 and CDR2 (germline): SGHTA, FQGNSA. The V gene end was trimmed by 4 bases and the J gene end by 4 bases; junction bases not matched to a gene: 3. This CDR3 contains 13 residues.

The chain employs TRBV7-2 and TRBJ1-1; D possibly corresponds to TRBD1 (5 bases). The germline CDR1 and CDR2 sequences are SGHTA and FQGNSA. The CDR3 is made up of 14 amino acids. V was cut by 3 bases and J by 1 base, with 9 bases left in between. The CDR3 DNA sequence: TGTGCCAGCAGCTTTGGGGGGGGGAACACTGAAGCTTTCTTT. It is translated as CASSFGGGNTEAFF.

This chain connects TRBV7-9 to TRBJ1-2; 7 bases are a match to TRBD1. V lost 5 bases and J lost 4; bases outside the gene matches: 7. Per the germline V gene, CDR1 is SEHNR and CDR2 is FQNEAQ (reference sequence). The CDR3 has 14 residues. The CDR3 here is CASSRQGFGYGYTF. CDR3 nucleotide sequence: TGTGCCAGCAGCCGACAGGGATTTGGCTATGGCTACACCTTC.